These T cell receptor beta chains were read from a single sample in a study of blood T cells in healthy people across ages. A single record per CDR3 protein comes from TCRdb applying MiXCR to the 5' RACE reads. The table includes roughly 650,000 distinct CDR3 sequences, approximately 31% detected once. Sequenced: blood. These receptors came from a woman aged 80 or over in good health. The CDR3 runs from the conserved cysteine through the conserved F or W. A D gene is named only where the DNA matches it firmly. The listing skips clone size in some rows; elsewhere it reads once, few, many or a size class.

d_gene | j_gene | len | abundance | v_gene | CDR3nt | CDR3aa
TRBD1 | TRBJ2-1 | 16 | many | TRBV4-2 | TGTGCCAGCAGCCAAACCACAGGGGCCCCGCTCAATGAGCAGTTCTTC | CASSQTTGAPLNEQFF
NA | TRBJ1-5 | 14 | many | TRBV12-3/TRBV12-4 | TGTGCCAGCAGTTTAGGGCAGGGCGGCCAGCCCCAGCATTTT | CASSLGQGGQPQHF
NA | TRBJ2-3 | 15 | few | TRBV20-1 | TGCAGTGCTAGAGATGGCCGGAAAAGCACAGATACGCAGTATTTT | CSARDGRKSTDTQYF
TRBD2 | TRBJ2-7 | 15 | many | TRBV9 | TGTGCCAGCAGCGAGACGGGACTAGCAAACTACGAGCAGTACTTC | CASSETGLANYEQYF
NA | TRBJ2-6 | 18 | many | TRBV14 | TGTGCCAGCCCACCCTCCGGGACGGTTCGCTCTGGGGCCAACGTCCTGACTTTC | CASPPSGTVRSGANVLTF
TRBD1 | TRBJ1-1 | 14 | NA | TRBV6-6 | TGTGCCAGCACCCCGACAGGGGGGAACACTGAAGCTTTCTTT | CASTPTGGNTEAFF
TRBD1 | TRBJ1-1 | 13 | many | TRBV7-8 | TGTGCCAGCAGCTTAATCCCCGGGACAGACGCTTTCTTT | CASSLIPGTDAFF
NA | TRBJ2-2 | 15 | few | TRBV7-2 | TGTGCCAGCTCGGCGTCGTTGGGGGGCCTCGGGGAGCTGTTTTTT | CASSASLGGLGELFF
NA | TRBJ2-2 | 15 | many | TRBV7-3 | TGTGCCAGCAGCTTAGAAGGGTATAGCACCGGGGAGCTGTTTTTT | CASSLEGYSTGELFF
NA | TRBJ2-7 | 13 | many | TRBV28 | TGTGCCAGCAGTTTGGTCAACCCCTACGAGCAGTACTTC | CASSLVNPYEQYF
NA | TRBJ1-2 | 15 | many | TRBV3-1 | TGTGCCAGCAGCTCCGGCGGGACGGAAGGTTGGGGCTACACCTTC | CASSSGGTEGWGYTF
NA | TRBJ2-6 | 16 | few | TRBV18 | TGTGCCAGCTCACTCGGAGTCCCGTTCGGGGCCAACGTCCTGACTTTC | CASSLGVPFGANVLTF
TRBD1 | TRBJ1-1 | 15 | few | TRBV27 | TGTGCCAGCAGTCCCTGGGGACAGGGAACCACTGAAGCTTTCTTT | CASSPWGQGTTEAFF
NA | TRBJ2-7 | 16 | many | TRBV6-4 | TGTGCCAGCAGTGACTCGATCCAGGGTTTAGTCTACGAGCAGTACTTC | CASSDSIQGLVYEQYF
NA | TRBJ2-7 | 14 | many | TRBV7-2 | TGTGCCAGCAGCCTCCACAGGGTTCAGGACGAGCAGTACTTC | CASSLHRVQDEQYF
NA | TRBJ2-7 | 14 | few | TRBV3-1 | TGTGCCAGCAGCCAAGCTAGGGGTCACTACGAGCAGTACTTC | CASSQARGHYEQYF
NA | TRBJ2-2 | 18 | NA | TRBV5-6 | TGTGCCAGCAGCTGGGGCCGACAGCCCTCTAAGAACACCGGGGAGCTGTTTTTT | CASSWGRQPSKNTGELFF
NA | TRBJ1-1 | 13 | many | TRBV24-1 | TGTGCCACCAGTGGTGGGCTGAGCACTGAAGCTTTCTTT | CATSGGLSTEAFF
TRBD2 | TRBJ2-2 | 19 | NA | TRBV13 | TGTGCCAGCAGAAACATCCAGGCGGGGGGGAGAATGGTGGCCGGGGAGCTGTTTTTT | CASRNIQAGGRMVAGELFF
TRBD1 | TRBJ1-6 | 15 | few | TRBV6-6 | TGTGCCAGCAGTTCGGGGACAGGAATCGATTCACCCCTCCACTTT | CASSSGTGIDSPLHF
NA | TRBJ2-2 | 16 | NA | TRBV7-2 | TGTGCCAGCAGCTTAGTTCGGGGGCCGAACACCGGGGAGCTGTTTTTT | CASSLVRGPNTGELFF
NA | TRBJ1-6 | 13 | many | TRBV9 | TGTGCCAGCAGGGAAGAAAATAATTCACCCCTCCACTTT | CASREENNSPLHF
NA | TRBJ1-2 | 16 | many | TRBV6-5 | TGTGCCAGCAGTTCCACCCCCAGGGGAGCTAACTATGGCTACACCTTC | CASSSTPRGANYGYTF
NA | TRBJ2-6 | 13 | many | TRBV28 | TGTGCCAGCTTATTTTCTGGGGCCAACGTCCTGACTTTC | CASLFSGANVLTF
TRBD1 | TRBJ1-1 | 13 | many | TRBV27 | TGTGCCAGCAGGGGAAGGGGGCGAACTGAAGCTTTCTTT | CASRGRGRTEAFF
NA | TRBJ1-5 | 13 | many | TRBV20-1 | TGCAGTGCTAGAGTAGGAGTAGATCAGCCCCAGCATTTT | CSARVGVDQPQHF
NA | TRBJ2-3 | 13 | many | TRBV11-1 | TGTGCCAGCAGCTTAGGAGGGAGAGATACGCAGTATTTT | CASSLGGRDTQYF
TRBD2 | TRBJ2-3 | 15 | many | TRBV9 | TGTGCCAGCAGTGGGACTAGCCCAGGCACAGATACGCAGTATTTT | CASSGTSPGTDTQYF
TRBD2 | TRBJ2-7 | 15 | NA | TRBV28 | TGTGCCAGCTTGCGGACTAGCGGGAGATACTACGAGCAGTACTTC | CASLRTSGRYYEQYF
TRBD1 | TRBJ2-6 | 13 | NA | TRBV10-3 | TGTGCCATCAGTGCGGGACAGGGGGACGTCCTGACTTTC | CAISAGQGDVLTF
NA | TRBJ2-1 | 14 | many | TRBV15 | TGTGCCACCCGGGTGGGGGGGGCCAAAAATGAGCAGTTCTTC | CATRVGGAKNEQFF
NA | TRBJ2-5 | 14 | NA | TRBV6-1 | TGTGCCAGCAGTCCCAGGCGGGGACAAGAGACCCAGTACTTC | CASSPRRGQETQYF
NA | TRBJ2-7 | 14 | NA | TRBV20-1 | TGCAGTGCTCAATGGGCGGGGATACTCTACGAGCAGTACTTC | CSAQWAGILYEQYF